This TCR beta chain was captured in a study of CDR3 diversity in severe acne. The CDR3 spans 18 residues. Germline V lookup: CDR1 MNHEY, CDR2 SVGAGI. The V and J ends lost 0 bases and 4 bases, in that order; junction bases with no gene match: 11. TCRdb ran MiXCR on the PCR reads and lists one entry per CDR3 protein. The sample contains approximately 84,000 distinct CDR3 sequences, around 49% of which appear only once. The sample was blood. The clonotype was recovered from a male donor in good health, without acne. The chain carries TRBV6-5 and TRBJ2-7; TRBD2 matches 11 bases. The CDR3: CASSYSYGLAGGRYEQYF. DNA of the CDR3: TGTGCCAGCAGTTACTCGTATGGTCTAGCGGGAGGTAGATACGAGCAGTACTTC.